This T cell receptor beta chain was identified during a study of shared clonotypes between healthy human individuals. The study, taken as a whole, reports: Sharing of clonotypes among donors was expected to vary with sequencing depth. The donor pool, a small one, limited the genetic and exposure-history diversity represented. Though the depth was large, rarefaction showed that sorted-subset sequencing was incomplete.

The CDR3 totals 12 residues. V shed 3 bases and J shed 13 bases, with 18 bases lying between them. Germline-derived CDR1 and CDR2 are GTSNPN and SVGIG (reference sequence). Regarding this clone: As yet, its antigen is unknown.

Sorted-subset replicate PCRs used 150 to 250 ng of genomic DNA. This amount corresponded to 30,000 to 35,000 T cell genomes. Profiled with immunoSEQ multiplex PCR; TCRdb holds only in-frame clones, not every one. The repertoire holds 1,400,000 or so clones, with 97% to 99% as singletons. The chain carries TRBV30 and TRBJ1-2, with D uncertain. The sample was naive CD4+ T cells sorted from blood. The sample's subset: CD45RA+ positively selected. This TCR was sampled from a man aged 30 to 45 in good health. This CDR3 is CAWSLGLSPITF. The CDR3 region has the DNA TGTGCCTGGAGCCTCGGCCTTTCACCCATCACCTTC.